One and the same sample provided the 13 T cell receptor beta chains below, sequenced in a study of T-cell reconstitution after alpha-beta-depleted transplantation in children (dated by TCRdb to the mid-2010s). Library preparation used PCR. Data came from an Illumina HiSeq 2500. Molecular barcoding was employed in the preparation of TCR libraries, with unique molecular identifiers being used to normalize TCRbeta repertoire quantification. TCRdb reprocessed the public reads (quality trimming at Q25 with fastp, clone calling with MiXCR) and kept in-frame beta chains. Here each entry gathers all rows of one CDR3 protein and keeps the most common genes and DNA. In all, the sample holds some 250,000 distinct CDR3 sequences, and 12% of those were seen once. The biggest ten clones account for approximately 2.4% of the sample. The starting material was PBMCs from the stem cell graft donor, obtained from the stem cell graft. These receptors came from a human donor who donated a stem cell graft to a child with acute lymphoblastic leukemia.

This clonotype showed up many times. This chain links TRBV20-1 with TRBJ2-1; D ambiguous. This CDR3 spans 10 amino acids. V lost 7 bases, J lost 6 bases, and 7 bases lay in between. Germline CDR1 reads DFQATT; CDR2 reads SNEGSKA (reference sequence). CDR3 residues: CSGNGNEQFF. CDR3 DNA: TGCAGTGGCAACGGCAATGAGCAGTTCTTC.

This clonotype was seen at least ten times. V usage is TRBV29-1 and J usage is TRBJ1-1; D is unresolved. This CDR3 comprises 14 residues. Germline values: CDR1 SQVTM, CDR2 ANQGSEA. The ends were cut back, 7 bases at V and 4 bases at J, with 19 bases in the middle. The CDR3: CSGLPRTAGTEAFF. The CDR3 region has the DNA TGCAGCGGTCTCCCGAGGACCGCCGGCACTGAAGCTTTCTTT.

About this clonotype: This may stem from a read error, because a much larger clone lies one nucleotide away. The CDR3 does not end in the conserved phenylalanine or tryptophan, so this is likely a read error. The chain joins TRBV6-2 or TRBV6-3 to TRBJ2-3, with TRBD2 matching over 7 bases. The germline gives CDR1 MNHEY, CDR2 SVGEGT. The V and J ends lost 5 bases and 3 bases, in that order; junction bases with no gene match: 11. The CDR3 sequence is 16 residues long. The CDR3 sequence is CASSDPAGRGTDTQYL. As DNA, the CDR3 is TGTGCCAGCAGTGACCCAGCGGGGAGAGGGACAGATACGCAGTATTTG.

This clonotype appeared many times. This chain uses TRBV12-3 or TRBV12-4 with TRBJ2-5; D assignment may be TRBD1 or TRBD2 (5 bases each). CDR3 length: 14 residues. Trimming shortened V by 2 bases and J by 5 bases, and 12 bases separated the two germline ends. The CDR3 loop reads CASSLFSGRETQYF. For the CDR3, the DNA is TGTGCCAGCAGTTTATTCTCGGGACGGGAGACCCAGTACTTC.

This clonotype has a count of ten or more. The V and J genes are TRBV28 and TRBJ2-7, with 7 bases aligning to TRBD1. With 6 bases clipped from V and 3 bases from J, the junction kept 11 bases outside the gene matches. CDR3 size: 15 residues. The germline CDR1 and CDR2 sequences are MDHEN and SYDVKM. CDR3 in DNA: TGTGCCAGCAGGGGGCCGGGACAGAGCTTCTACGAGCAGTACTTC. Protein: CASRGPGQSFYEQYF.

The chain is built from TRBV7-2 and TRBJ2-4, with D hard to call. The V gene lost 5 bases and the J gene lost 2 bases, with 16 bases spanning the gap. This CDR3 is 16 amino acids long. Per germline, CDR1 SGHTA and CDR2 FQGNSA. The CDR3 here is CASSLQTRSSKNIQYF. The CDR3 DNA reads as TGTGCCAGCAGCCTACAGACAAGGTCTTCCAAAAACATTCAGTACTTC. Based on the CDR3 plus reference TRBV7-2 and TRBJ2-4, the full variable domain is GAGVSQSPSNKVTEKGKDVELRCDPISGHTALYWYRQSLGQGLEFLIYFQGNSAPDKSGLPSDRFSAERTGGSVSTLTIQRTQQEDSAVYLCASSLQTRSSKNIQYFGAGTRLSVL.

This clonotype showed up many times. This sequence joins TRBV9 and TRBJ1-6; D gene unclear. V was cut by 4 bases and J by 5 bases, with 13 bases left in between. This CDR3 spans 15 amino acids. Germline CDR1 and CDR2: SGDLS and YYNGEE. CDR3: CASSPGVTDNSPLHF. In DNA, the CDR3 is TGTGCCAGCAGCCCGGGAGTTACTGATAATTCACCCCTCCACTTT.

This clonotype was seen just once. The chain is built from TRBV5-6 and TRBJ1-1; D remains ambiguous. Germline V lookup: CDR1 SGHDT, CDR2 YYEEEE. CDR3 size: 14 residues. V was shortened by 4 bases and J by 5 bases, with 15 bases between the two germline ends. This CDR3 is CASSLTGRGTEAFF. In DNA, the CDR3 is TGTGCCAGCAGCCTAACGGGCCGCGGGACTGAAGCTTTCTTT.

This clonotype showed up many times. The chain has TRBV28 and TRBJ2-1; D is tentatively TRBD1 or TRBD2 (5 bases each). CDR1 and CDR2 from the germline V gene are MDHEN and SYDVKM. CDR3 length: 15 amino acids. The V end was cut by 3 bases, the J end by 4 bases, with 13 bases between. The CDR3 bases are TGTGCCAGCAGTTTGAGGGGATATAGTTACAATGAGCAGTTCTTC. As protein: CASSLRGYSYNEQFF.

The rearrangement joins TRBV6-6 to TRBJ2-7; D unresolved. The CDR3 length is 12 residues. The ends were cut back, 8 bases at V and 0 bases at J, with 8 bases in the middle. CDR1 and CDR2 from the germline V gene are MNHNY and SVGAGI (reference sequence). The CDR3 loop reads CASQTDSYEQYF. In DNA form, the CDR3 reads TGTGCCAGCCAGACGGACTCCTACGAGCAGTACTTC.

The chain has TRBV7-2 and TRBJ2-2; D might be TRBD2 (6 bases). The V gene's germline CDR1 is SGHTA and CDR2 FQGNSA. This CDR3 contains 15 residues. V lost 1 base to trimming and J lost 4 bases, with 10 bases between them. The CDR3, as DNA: TGTGCCAGCAGCTTAGAGTTGGGGGGCACCGGGGAGCTGTTTTTT. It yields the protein CASSLELGGTGELFF. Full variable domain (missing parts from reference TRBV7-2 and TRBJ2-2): GAGVSQSPSNKVTEKGKDVELRCDPISGHTALYWYRQSLGQGLEFLIYFQGNSAPDKSGLPSDRFSAERTGGSVSTLTIQRTQQEDSAVYLCASSLELGGTGELFFGEGSRLTVL.

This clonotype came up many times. CDR3 coding DNA: TGTGCCAGCAGCCATCCAAGGGGGGGACTAGCGGGGGTCGATACGCAGTATTTT. Translating it yields CASSHPRGGLAGVDTQYF. V and J are TRBV3-1 and TRBJ2-3, with 14 bases lining up with TRBD2. V was clipped by 3 bases and J by 6 bases; unmatched bases: 11. The CDR3 runs 18 residues. Germline V gene lookup returns CDR1 LGHDT and CDR2 YNNKEL (reference sequence).

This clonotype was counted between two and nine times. The CDR3, as DNA: TGCGCCAGCAGCGGGGGGGCAGTACAAGAGACCCAGTACTTC. Translating it yields CASSGGAVQETQYF. The chain joins TRBV5-1 to TRBJ2-5; D possibly corresponds to TRBD2 (7 bases). Germline V gives CDR1 SGHRS, CDR2 YFSETQ. Deletions cut 4 bases from V and 2 bases from J, with 12 bases between. The CDR3 is 14 amino acids.